This T cell receptor (beta chain) came from a study of cytomegalovirus exposure and HLA in healthy donors. Study information: An earlier analysis found fewer than 140 million unique TCR beta sequences from about 179 million T cells.

Note on this clone: Its cognate antigen is unknown.

Study-wide results and limits: The investigators catalogued some 150 TCR beta chains as cytomegalovirus-associated. Exclusion applied to some V segments, including TRBV6-2 and TRBV6-3, as they were indistinguishable. Follow-up analysis seemed to connect common viral pathogens with several of the most significant clusters identified.

PCR used 60 Vbeta primers and 13 Jbeta primers. Using immunoSEQ multiplex PCR, the repertoire was profiled, and TCRdb retains in-frame clones only, with some absent. The table shows about 120,000 clones, with 65% to 80% occurring only once. Germline V gene lookup returns CDR1 SEHNR and CDR2 FQNEAQ (reference sequence). This CDR3 has 16 residues. The V gene end was trimmed by 5 bases and the J gene end by 1 base; junction bases not matched to a gene: 7. This chain joins TRBV7-9 and TRBJ1-4, with 7 bases lining up with TRBD1. The material sequenced was PBMCs. This sequence was found in a human donor in good health. This chain's CDR3 is CASSHLNRGTNEKLFF. CDR3 DNA sequence: TGTGCCAGCAGCCACCTAAACAGGGGAACTAATGAAAAACTGTTTTTT.